Below are 9 T cell receptor beta chains sequenced from a single sample in a study of blood T cell repertoires in COVID-19 (dated by TCRdb to about 2020). Library prep was done by the immunoSEQ multiplex PCR assay. TCRdb stores this immuneACCESS table with in-frame sequences only. Part of the clones is absent; in the studies checked, under half of the shortfall reflects unresolved V genes, and no reason is known for the rest. Across this sample there are 250,000 or so clones, with about 87% seen only once. Roughly 1.6% of the sample is in the top ten clones. Material for sequencing was PBMCs or T cells enriched from blood (not recorded which). These receptors originate from a woman between 45 and 65 years old who had recovered from COVID-19.

The V call is TRBV9, the J call TRBJ2-2; D perhaps matches TRBD2 (6 bases). The CDR3 consists of 15 residues. Trimming took off 2 bases at V and 3 bases at J, with 11 bases between the two ends. Germline V gene sequence: CDR1 SGDLS, CDR2 YYNGEE. CDR3 bases: TGTGCCAGCAGCGTTCTAGCGCGCGACACCGGGGAGCTGTTTTTT. Its protein is CASSVLARDTGELFF.

The chain links TRBV11-2 to TRBJ1-1; weak D call: TRBD1 (5 bases). The germline V gene has CDR1 SGHAT and CDR2 FQNNGV. Trimming left V 1 base short and J 9 bases short, with 9 bases between. The length of the CDR3 is 12 residues. CDR3 nucleotide sequence: TGTGCCAGCAGCTTAGGGGCAGGGAAAGCTTTCTTT. It translates to CASSLGAGKAFF.

V gene TRBV3-1 (or the pseudogene TRBV3-2) combines with J gene TRBJ1-1; D gene ambiguous. This CDR3 has 14 amino acids. Germline V CDR1 and CDR2: LGHDT, YNNKEL (reference sequence). The V and J ends lost 4 bases and 0 bases respectively, with 9 bases between them. DNA for the CDR3: TGTGCCAGCAGCCTAGGACTAGTGAACACTGAAGCTTTCTTT. This gives the protein CASSLGLVNTEAFF.

This rearrangement joins TRBV28 to TRBJ2-7; D possibly corresponds to TRBD1 (5 bases). The CDR3 is 12 amino acids. CDR1 is MDHEN, CDR2 SYDVKM, per germline. The V end lost 6 bases, the J end lost 3 bases, and 9 bases lay between the germline ends. The DNA of the CDR3 is TGTGCCAGCAGGCGCACAGGCTACGAGCAGTACTTC. This codes for CASRRTGYEQYF.

The chain couples TRBV19 to TRBJ2-6; TRBD2 aligns across 8 bases. V lost 10 bases and J lost 0; bases outside the gene matches: 8. Germline-derived CDR1 and CDR2 are LNHDA and SQIVND (reference sequence). This CDR3 comprises 16 residues. The CDR3 region has the DNA TGTGCCACCCGGGGGGGCTCCAACTCTGGGGCCAACGTCCTGACTTTC. Translating gives CATRGGSNSGANVLTF.

The CDR3 here is CASSPDRGRTDTQYF. In nucleotides, the CDR3 is TGTGCCAGCAGTCCCGACAGGGGAAGAACAGATACGCAGTATTTT. The chain uses TRBV27 and TRBJ2-3, with 8 bases lining up with TRBD1. CDR1 MNHEY and CDR2 SMNVEV come from the germline V gene (reference sequence). The junction had 7 bases not matched to a gene; V was cut back by 5 bases and J by 3 bases. CDR3 size: 15 residues.

About this clone itself: At one of its ends the junction is not consistent with the germline gene, which may arise from a read error. This sequence joins TRBV14 and TRBJ2-1; 16 nucleotides align to TRBD2. This CDR3 has 21 residues. Germline CDR1 SGHDN, CDR2 FVKESK. Here the CDR3 reads CASSPGPGLAGGESSYNEQFF. DNA for the CDR3: TGTGCCAGTAGCCCGGGACCGGGACTAGCGGGAGGGGAGAGCTCCTACAATGAGCAGTTCTTC.

This clone is a singleton in its sample. V is TRBV28 and J is TRBJ2-5; D might be TRBD2 (5 bases). CDR3 size: 16 residues. The ends were cut back, 5 bases at V and 1 base at J, with 17 bases in the middle. CDR1 is MDHEN, CDR2 SYDVKM, per germline. CDR3 bases: TGTGCCAGCAGTCTACTAGGGCAGTACACCCAAGAGACCCAGTACTTC. This codes for CASSLLGQYTQETQYF.

The chain links TRBV27 to TRBJ1-2, with 7 bases aligning to TRBD1. Germline lookup yields CDR1 MNHEY and CDR2 SMNVEV (reference sequence). V shed 9 bases and J 0 bases; nucleotides not matched to a gene: 4. There are 13 residues in the CDR3. CDR3 sequence reads: CASRQGPNYGYTF. CDR3 sequence (DNA): TGTGCCAGTAGACAGGGTCCTAACTATGGCTACACCTTC.